A single sample gave rise to the 30 T cell receptor beta chains below, sequenced in a study of cytomegalovirus exposure and HLA in healthy donors. With 60 Vbeta and 13 Jbeta primers, the PCR was carried out. Assay used: immunoSEQ multiplex PCR; TCRdb lists only in-frame clones, some missing. The sample lists just under 80,000 clones; about 73% were seen once. The sequenced material came from PBMCs. The receptors were sampled from a man aged 40-50 years in good health and CMV-seronegative.

This sequence joins TRBV7-8 and TRBJ1-1, with TRBD1 matching over 10 bases. Germline V CDR1 and CDR2: SGHVS, FQNEAQ. Trimming cost V 5 bases and J 6 bases; bases outside gene matches: 9. The CDR3 consists of 15 residues. For the CDR3, the DNA is TGTGCCAGCAGCCCTGGACAGGGGGGTTTCGCTGAAGCTTTCTTT. It yields the protein CASSPGQGGFAEAFF. Complete variable domain (other parts from reference TRBV7-8 and TRBJ1-1): GAGVSQSPRYKVAKRGQDVALRCDPISGHVSLFWYQQALGQGPEFLTYFQNEAQLDKSGLPSDRFFAERPEGSVSTLKIQRTQQEDSAVYLCASSPGQGGFAEAFFGQGTRLTVV.

The V call is TRBV4-3, the J call TRBJ2-2; 11 bases line up with TRBD2. V was clipped by 2 bases and J by 13 bases; unmatched bases: 9. The CDR3 covers 15 residues. Germline CDR1 LGHNA, CDR2 YSLEER. The CDR3 region is CASSQPTTSGSTLFF. Written as DNA, the CDR3 is TGCGCCAGCAGCCAACCGACTACTAGCGGGAGCACGCTGTTTTTT.

With regard to this clone: Relative to the germline gene, one junction end is altered; a read error may explain this. In nucleotides, the CDR3 is TGTGCCAGCAGATACTCCTCAGGGCAGGGGGCGGTCGAGCAGTACTTC. Translation gives CASRYSSGQGAVEQYF. The chain carries TRBV6-5 and TRBJ2-5; 8 bases line up with TRBD1. The DNA end lines up better with TRBJ2-7; the J call may be wrong. This CDR3 has 16 amino acids. Per the germline V gene, CDR1 is MNHEY and CDR2 is SVGAGI.

The chain carries TRBV21-1 and TRBJ1-2; the table gives TRBD1 as D, unverified against the DNA. TRBV21-1 is noted as a pseudogene. The CDR3 contains 18 residues. The CDR3 nucleotides are TGTGCCAGCAGCAAAACGGACAGGGTGACTCCTCTAAGCTATGGCTACACCTTC. This encodes CASSKTDRVTPLSYGYTF.

This chain connects TRBV5-1 to TRBJ2-7; D may be TRBD1 (5 bases). CDR3 length: 15 residues. Germline V gives CDR1 SGHRS, CDR2 YFSETQ. Trimming removed 4 bases at V and 3 bases at J, with 17 bases between. CDR3 region: CASSAYTGDLYEQYF. The CDR3 region has the DNA TGCGCCAGCAGCGCCTACACAGGTGACCTCTACGAGCAGTACTTC.

The chain recombines TRBV4-1 with TRBJ2-7; TRBD1 might be the D (5 bases). The V and J ends lost 1 base and 5 bases respectively, with 15 bases between them. CDR1 and CDR2 (germline): MGHRA, YSYEKL. The CDR3 loop spans 15 amino acids. The CDR3 DNA reads as TGCGCCAGCAGCCAAGTGTACCCAGGGAAAGACGAGCAGTACTTC. This gives the protein CASSQVYPGKDEQYF.

A single count supports this clone. V and J are TRBV7-8 and TRBJ2-7; 8 positions agree with TRBD2. Germline V gene lookup returns CDR1 SGHVS and CDR2 FQNEAQ. The CDR3 extends over 13 amino acids. V was pared by 6 bases and J by 4 bases, with 5 bases of the junction left unmatched. The CDR3 sequence: CASRPAGAYEQYF. In DNA, the CDR3 is TGTGCCAGCAGACCAGCGGGGGCGTACGAGCAGTACTTC.

This chain joins TRBV13 and TRBJ2-5; TRBD1 agrees at 9 bases. CDR1 is PRHDT and CDR2 is FYEKMQ in the germline V gene (reference sequence). Losses at the gene ends were 4 bases for V and 11 bases for J; bases not matched to a gene: 14. The CDR3 runs to 15 residues. The CDR3, as DNA: TGTGCCAGCAGCTCCGAGACAGGGGGTCGTGGAGAGCAGTACTTC. Translated, it gives CASSSETGGRGEQYF.

This clone has just a few counts. The junction departs from germline at one end; a sequencing error may be responsible. The same CDR3 is also encoded by other DNA sequences in this sample. The rearrangement joins TRBV9 to TRBJ2-7; perhaps D is TRBD1 or TRBD2 (5 bases each). The CDR3 spans 14 residues. Germline lookup yields CDR1 SGDLS and CDR2 YYNGEE. The DNA for the CDR3 is TGTGCCAGTAGCGTAGGGGAAGGGGTCGGCGAGCAGTACTTC. Its protein is CASSVGEGVGEQYF.

This clone showed up just a few times. V gene TRBV29-1 combines with J gene TRBJ2-1; 10 bases map to TRBD1. V dropped 7 bases and J dropped 5; count of bases not matched to a gene: 5. CDR1 is SQVTM, CDR2 ANQGSEA, per germline. The CDR3 runs 13 residues. CDR3 amino acids: CSAATGGHNEQFF. Here the CDR3 DNA reads TGCAGCGCCGCGACAGGGGGCCACAATGAGCAGTTCTTC.

The chain joins TRBV5-5 to TRBJ1-1; D is possibly TRBD1 (6 bases). Looked up from germline, CDR1 is SGHKS and CDR2 is YYEKEE (reference sequence). The CDR3 covers 14 residues. V shed 0 bases and J shed 1 base, with 7 bases lying between them. The CDR3 reads CASSLAGANTEAFF. CDR3 bases: TGTGCCAGCAGCTTGGCAGGGGCGAACACTGAAGCTTTCTTT.

The CDR3 bases are TGTGCCTGGACGGGGACAGACACCTACGAGCAGTACTTC. This codes for CAWTGTDTYEQYF. The rearrangement uses TRBV30 and TRBJ2-7, with 7 bases identical to TRBD1. V trimming: 4 bases; J trimming: 2 bases; junction bases outside the gene matches: 5. CDR3 length equals 13 residues. Germline V gene lookup returns CDR1 GTSNPN and CDR2 SVGIG (reference sequence). Full variable domain (outside the CDR3, taken from reference TRBV30 and TRBJ2-7): SQTIHQWPATLVQPVGSPLSLECTVEGTSNPNLYWYRQAAGRGLQLLFYSVGIGQISSEVPQNLSASRPQDRQFILSSKKLLLSDSGFYLCAWTGTDTYEQYFGPGTRLTVT.

In this sample, this clone turned up a few times. The J gene is TRBJ2-1, the V gene TRBV9; TRBD2 aligns across 7 bases. V lost 4 bases, J lost 1 base, and 8 bases stayed unmatched. Per the germline V gene, CDR1 is SGDLS and CDR2 is YYNGEE. The CDR3 runs 16 residues. This CDR3 reads CASSSERDGSYNEQFF. The CDR3 nucleotides are TGTGCCAGCAGCTCTGAGCGGGATGGGTCCTACAATGAGCAGTTCTTC. The full variable domain, completed using reference TRBV9 and TRBJ2-1, is DSGVTQTPKHLITATGQRVTLRCSPRSGDLSVYWYQQSLDQGLQFLIQYYNGEERAKGNILERFSAQQFPDLHSELNLSSLELGDSALYFCASSSERDGSYNEQFFGPGTRLTVL.

The V and J genes are TRBV7-2 and TRBJ1-2, with 9 bases that match TRBD1. CDR1 is SGHTA and CDR2 is FQGNSA in the germline V gene. Unmatched junction bases numbered 2, after V lost 3 bases and J lost 6 bases. The CDR3 is made up of 13 amino acids. The CDR3 DNA sequence: TGTGCCAGCAGCTTGGGACAGGGTGATGGCTACACCTTC. Translation gives CASSLGQGDGYTF.

This clone was observed a few times. This chain links TRBV27 with TRBJ1-5; 7 nucleotides match TRBD1. The CDR3 contains 15 residues. V was clipped by 6 bases and J by 3 bases; unmatched bases: 8. CDR1 MNHEY and CDR2 SMNVEV come from the germline V gene (reference sequence). This CDR3 reads CASSPQGVPNQPQHF. The CDR3 DNA is TGTGCCAGCAGCCCCCAGGGGGTCCCCAATCAGCCCCAGCATTTT.

A word on this clone: At one end the junction does not follow the germline gene, possibly because of a read error. The sample holds other DNA sequences that translate to the same CDR3. The rearrangement joins TRBV18 to TRBJ2-5, with 9 bases lining up with TRBD1. CDR3 length: 16 amino acids. Germline CDR1 KGHSH, CDR2 LQKENI. The CDR3 loop is CASSPVAGTGRETQYF. The DNA for the CDR3 is TGTGCCAGCTCTCCCGTCGCGGGGACAGGGCGAGAGACTCAGTACTTC.

The chain carries TRBV30 and TRBJ2-1, with a possible D match to TRBD2 (5 bases). Trimming cost V 1 base and J 4 bases, with 11 bases left between them. From germline, CDR1 is GTSNPN and CDR2 SVGIG (reference sequence). The CDR3 contains 14 residues. CDR3 sequence reads: CAWSGGLTYNEQFF. CDR3 coding DNA: TGTGCCTGGAGTGGAGGGTTGACGTACAATGAGCAGTTCTTC. Complete variable domain (other parts from reference TRBV30 and TRBJ2-1): SQTIHQWPATLVQPVGSPLSLECTVEGTSNPNLYWYRQAAGRGLQLLFYSVGIGQISSEVPQNLSASRPQDRQFILSSKKLLLSDSGFYLCAWSGGLTYNEQFFGPGTRLTVL.

The J gene is TRBJ2-1, the V gene TRBV7-9; 13 bases are a match to TRBD2. This CDR3 comprises 17 residues. Per germline, CDR1 SEHNR and CDR2 FQNEAQ (reference sequence). With V trimmed by 3 bases and J by 2 bases, 4 bases remained unmatched. CDR3 nucleotides: TGTGCCAGCAGCTTTGGGGGACTAGCGGGAACCTACAATGAGCAGTTCTTC. Its protein is CASSFGGLAGTYNEQFF.

There are a few counts of this clone. V usage is TRBV18 and J usage is TRBJ1-4, with a weak D call TRBD1 (5 bases). This CDR3 region has 15 residues. Germline V gene lookup returns CDR1 KGHSH and CDR2 LQKENI. Trimming left V 0 bases short and J 7 bases short, with 12 bases between. In nucleotides, the CDR3 is TGTGCCAGCTCACCACCTCAGGGTTCAAGTGAAAAACTGTTTTTT. Its protein is CASSPPQGSSEKLFF.

This chain joins TRBV7-9 and TRBJ2-7; D unresolved. V lost 8 bases and J 1 base, leaving 9 bases between the germline ends. Germline CDR1 reads SEHNR; CDR2 reads FQNEAQ (reference sequence). The CDR3 length is 12 residues. CDR3 DNA sequence: TGTGCCAGCGGGCTCAAGTCCTACGAGCAGTACTTC. Translation: CASGLKSYEQYF. The variable domain in full, completed from reference TRBV7-9 and TRBJ2-7, reads DTGVSQNPRHKITKRGQNVTFRCDPISEHNRLYWYRQTLGQGPEFLTYFQNEAQLEKSRLLSDRFSAERPKGSFSTLEIQRTEQGDSAMYLCASGLKSYEQYFGPGTRLTVT.

The CDR3 region is CAWRQGTGVSGYTF. CDR3 DNA sequence: TGTGCCTGGAGACAAGGGACAGGCGTAAGTGGCTACACCTTC. The genes are TRBV30 and TRBJ1-2; the match to TRBD1 covers 8 bases. V gave up 3 bases and J gave up 7 bases; unmatched junction bases: 10. Per the germline V gene, CDR1 is GTSNPN and CDR2 is SVGIG (reference sequence). The CDR3 consists of 14 residues.

The gene calls are TRBV5-4 and TRBJ1-1, with 7 bases identical to TRBD1. V was clipped by 1 base and J by 1 base; unmatched bases: 4. Germline V CDR1 and CDR2: SGHNT, YYREEE (reference sequence). The CDR3 has 15 amino acids. The CDR3 sequence is CASSLRQGENTEAFF. In nucleotides, the CDR3 is TGTGCCAGCAGCTTGAGGCAGGGGGAGAACACTGAAGCTTTCTTT.

This clone was recorded a few times. The V call is TRBV11-2, the J call TRBJ2-2; no clear D gene. Trimming left V 1 base short and J 4 bases short, with 4 bases between. The CDR3 extends over 13 amino acids. Looked up from germline, CDR1 is SGHAT and CDR2 is FQNNGV. CDR3 DNA: TGTGCCAGCAGCTTAGCCGTCACCGGGGAGCTGTTTTTT. Translation: CASSLAVTGELFF.

The chain has TRBV7-8 and TRBJ1-1; D is unclear. V lost 10 bases and J 2 bases, leaving 20 bases between the germline ends. Germline V gives CDR1 SGHVS, CDR2 FQNEAQ. This CDR3 contains 15 residues. CDR3 residues: CAKIRGFESNTEAFF. The CDR3 nucleotides are TGTGCCAAAATCCGGGGATTTGAGAGTAACACTGAAGCTTTCTTT.

The chain carries TRBV5-1 and TRBJ2-3; 7 bases agree with TRBD2. Germline V gives CDR1 SGHRS, CDR2 YFSETQ. Trimming took 2 bases from V and 0 from J; bases not matched to a gene: 3. This CDR3 comprises 15 residues. The CDR3 DNA follows: TGCGCCAGCAGCTTCAGCGGGGACAGCACAGATACGCAGTATTTT. Translating gives CASSFSGDSTDTQYF. Full variable domain (outside the CDR3, taken from reference TRBV5-1 and TRBJ2-3): KAGVTQTPRYLIKTRGQQVTLSCSPISGHRSVSWYQQTPGQGLQFLFEYFSETQRNKGNFPGRFSGRQFSNSRSEMNVSTLELGDSALYLCASSFSGDSTDTQYFGPGTRLTVL.

The chain joins TRBV29-1 to TRBJ2-5; a weak D match, TRBD1 (6 bases). Germline CDR1 reads SQVTM; CDR2 reads ANQGSEA. The CDR3 is 12 amino acids. Trimming removed 4 bases at V and 6 bases at J, with 12 bases between. The CDR3 reads CSVAQGDKTQYF. Here the CDR3 DNA reads TGCAGCGTTGCACAGGGAGATAAGACCCAGTACTTC.

The chain uses TRBV10-2 and TRBJ2-7; D remains unclear. With 8 bases removed from V and 2 bases from J, the gap between germline ends came to 13 bases. The CDR3 is 13 amino acids. Germline V gene data show CDR1 as WSHSY and CDR2 as SAAADI. Here the CDR3 DNA reads TGCGCCAGCTGGGCCCCTGCCCCCTACGAGCAGTACTTC. It encodes CASWAPAPYEQYF.

This clone was picked up one time. This chain uses TRBV9 with TRBJ1-1; TRBD1 might be the D (5 bases). The CDR3 is 15 residues long. Looked up from germline, CDR1 is SGDLS and CDR2 is YYNGEE. Trimming took 3 bases from V and 4 from J, leaving 16 bases between them. CDR3: CASSEGWGVLTEAFF. The CDR3 nucleotides are TGTGCCAGCAGCGAAGGGTGGGGGGTGCTCACTGAAGCTTTCTTT.

CDR3 coding DNA: TGTGCCTCTACAGGGACGCGGAGCACTGAAGCTTTCTTT. Translation gives CASTGTRSTEAFF. The chain links TRBV30 to TRBJ1-1; D may be TRBD1 (6 bases). With 7 bases removed from V and 4 bases from J, the gap between germline ends came to 16 bases. Germline CDR1 is GTSNPN and CDR2 is SVGIG (reference sequence). The CDR3 has 13 amino acids.

This clone came up a few times. The rearrangement uses TRBV7-6 and TRBJ1-4; 9 positions agree with TRBD1. V gave up 2 bases and J gave up 10 bases; unmatched junction bases: 2. The CDR3 has 13 residues. The germline V gene encodes CDR1 SGHVS and CDR2 FNYEAQ. In nucleotides, the CDR3 is TGTGCCAGCAGCTTACGACAGGGGGGAAAACTGTTTTTT. It encodes CASSLRQGGKLFF.